This is a list of T cell receptor beta chains from one sample in a study of beta chain features in type 1 diabetes. Assay: immunoSEQ multiplex PCR; the TCRdb copy retains only in-frame clones and omits some. The table includes hundreds of thousands of clones, around 28% detected once. Sequences were obtained from naive CD4+ T cells from blood. These receptors were taken from a man aged 18 to 30 in good health. The CDR3 runs from the conserved cysteine through the conserved F or W. D genes are given only for firm matches. Not all rows give a size; the values are once, few, many and, for expanded clones, a class.

j_gene | abundance | v_gene | d_gene | CDR3nt | CDR3aa
TRBJ2-7 | - | TRBV29-1 | - | TGCAGCGTTTCCCTCAGGGGGGATGGATTGGCCTACGAGCAGTACTTC | CSVSLRGDGLAYEQYF
TRBJ1-4 | few | TRBV30 | - | TGTGCCTGGAGTCGACTACCTCGAGGCGAAAAACTGTTTTTT | CAWSRLPRGEKLFF
TRBJ2-2 | - | TRBV9 | - | TGTGCCAGCAGCCAGACCACAGTGGGTACCGGGGAGCTGTTTTTT | CASSQTTVGTGELFF
TRBJ2-7 | - | TRBV7-2 | - | TGTGCCAGCAGCCCCCGGGCGGTCTTCGAGCAGTACTTC | CASSPRAVFEQYF
TRBJ1-3 | few | TRBV30 | - | TGTGCCTGGAGCACCTTCTCTGGAAACACCATATATTTT | CAWSTFSGNTIYF
TRBJ2-1 | few | TRBV18 | TRBD2 | TGTGCCAGCTCACGGAGCGGGGTTGAGCAGTTCTTC | CASSRSGVEQFF
TRBJ1-3 | - | TRBV7-9 | - | TGTGCCAGCAGCTATACAGTAAGCTCTGGAAACACCATATATTTT | CASSYTVSSGNTIYF
TRBJ2-5 | few | TRBV9 | - | TGTGCCAGCAGCGTAGATAGGAGACAAGAGACCCAGTACTTC | CASSVDRRQETQYF
TRBJ2-1 | - | TRBV30 | - | TGTGCCTGGAGTGTGCGGGTCACGGGGTTCTTC | CAWSVRVTGFF
TRBJ2-3 | few | TRBV9 | - | TGTGCCAGCAGCGCCCGGGAGAAGGATACGCAGTATTTT | CASSAREKDTQYF
TRBJ2-7 | - | TRBV9 | - | TGTGCCAGCAGCGTAGAGCAGGGCCCGCAGTACTTC | CASSVEQGPQYF
TRBJ2-7 | few | TRBV5-6 | TRBD1 | TGTGCCAGCAGTCCTAGATGGGACAGGGGGCTGTACGAGCAGTACTTC | CASSPRWDRGLYEQYF
TRBJ2-3 | - | TRBV30 | - | TGTGCCTGGAGAAAGACGGGAAGCACAGATACGCAGTATTTT | CAWRKTGSTDTQYF
TRBJ2-7 | few | TRBV5-1 | TRBD1 | TGCGCCAGCAGCCCGACAGGGGCCGCCTACGAGCAGTACTTC | CASSPTGAAYEQYF
TRBJ2-7 | - | TRBV7-2 | TRBD2 | TGTGCCAGCAGCTTTGCGGGAGGAAGATCCTACGAGCAGTACTTC | CASSFAGGRSYEQYF
TRBJ2-3 | - | TRBV7-9 | - | TGTGCCAGCAGCTTCTGGTCTTCCGGGGGAGATACGCAGTATTTT | CASSFWSSGGDTQYF
TRBJ2-3 | - | TRBV9 | TRBD2 | TGTGCCAGCAGCCCTTGGGGTAGCGGGAGGAGGAACACAGATACGCAGTATTTT | CASSPWGSGRRNTDTQYF
TRBJ2-5 | - | TRBV7-2 | - | TGTGCCAGCAGCGTGGGTTTGACAAACTGGGGAGAGACCCAGTACTTC | CASSVGLTNWGETQYF
TRBJ2-7 | - | TRBV19 | TRBD1 | TGTGCCTCCAATCGAGGGGGCCAGGGCGTCGAGCAGTACTTC | CASNRGGQGVEQYF
TRBJ2-7 | - | TRBV30 | TRBD2 | TGTGCCTGGAGTGTTAGGGCACTAGCGGGAGCTCTCGAGCAGTACTTC | CAWSVRALAGALEQYF
TRBJ2-5 | - | TRBV9 | - | TGTGCCAGCAGCGTACCAGGGACGGTTGAGACCCAGTACTTC | CASSVPGTVETQYF
TRBJ2-1 | few | TRBV30 | TRBD2 | TGTGCCTGGAGTAGCGGGAGGGGAGCCCTGAGCTCCTACAATGAGCAGTTCTTC | CAWSSGRGALSSYNEQFF
TRBJ1-5 | few | TRBV30 | - | TGTGCCTGGAGTGTGGTTGGGGGCAGCGGTCAGCCCCAGCATTTT | CAWSVVGGSGQPQHF
TRBJ1-5 | few | TRBV6-1 | TRBD1 | TGTGCCAGCAGTGGCGACAGGGCCGGCACCAGCAATCAGCCCCAGCATTTT | CASSGDRAGTSNQPQHF
TRBJ2-7 | few | TRBV20-1 | - | TGCAGTGCAACATCGTACGAGCAGTACTTC | CSATSYEQYF
TRBJ2-1 | few | TRBV27 | - | TGTGCCAGCAGCTCTTACTGGGGCCTCGATGAGCAGTTCTTC | CASSSYWGLDEQFF
TRBJ2-1 | few | TRBV30 | TRBD2 | TGTGCCTGGACACGGGAGGTCTACAATGAGCAGTTCTTC | CAWTREVYNEQFF
TRBJ1-5 | once | TRBV28 | TRBD1 | TGTGCCAGCAGTGGGACAGGGGGCAGTTTCGGCAATCAGCCCCAGCATTTT | CASSGTGGSFGNQPQHF
TRBJ2-1 | - | TRBV19 | TRBD2 | TGTGCCAGTAGTGTCGGACTAGCGGGAGGGAGGAATGAGCAGTTCTTC | CASSVGLAGGRNEQFF
TRBJ2-7 | few | TRBV4-1 | - | TGCGCCAGCAGCCAGGCGGGTCGAGCCTACGAGCAGTACTTC | CASSQAGRAYEQYF
TRBJ1-5 | - | TRBV9 | - | TGTGCCAGCAGCGTCGATGGCAATCAGCCCCAGCATTTT | CASSVDGNQPQHF
TRBJ2-7 | few | TRBV30 | - | TGTGCCTGGAGTGTATCCCTGAGCTCCTACGAGCAGTACTTC | CAWSVSLSSYEQYF
TRBJ1-4 | - | TRBV29-1 | TRBD1 | TGCAGCGTGACGGGACAGTTTAATGAAAAACTGTTTTTT | CSVTGQFNEKLFF
TRBJ2-3 | - | TRBV15 | - | TGTGCCACCAGCCCATATCAAAGGCAGGGGCCAGATACGCAGTATTTT | CATSPYQRQGPDTQYF
TRBJ2-7 | once | TRBV5-6 | - | TGTGCCAGCAGCTTGGGGCCGGGCCGCTCTGGCTACGAGCAGTACTTC | CASSLGPGRSGYEQYF
TRBJ2-5 | - | TRBV7-2 | TRBD2 | TGTGCCAGCGGGGCCGGGGTAGCGGGAGAAGAGACCCAGTACTTC | CASGAGVAGEETQYF
TRBJ2-7 | - | TRBV5-1 | TRBD2 | TGCGCCAGCAGCTCCTTAGCGGGAGAAACCTACGAGCAGTACTTC | CASSSLAGETYEQYF
TRBJ1-5 | few | TRBV2 | TRBD1 | TGTGCCAGCAGTGGGACAGGGGGCAATCAGCCCCAGCATTTT | CASSGTGGNQPQHF
TRBJ2-7 | - | TRBV14 | - | TGTGCCAGCAGCCAAGCCCTGATCTACGAGCAGTACTTC | CASSQALIYEQYF
TRBJ1-1 | - | TRBV30 | TRBD1 | TGTGCCTGGAGGGGCAGGGGGCAAGCTTTCTTT | CAWRGRGQAFF
TRBJ2-3 | - | TRBV5-1 | - | TGCGCCAGCAGCGCAGGAAGTTTCGCAGATACGCAGTATTTT | CASSAGSFADTQYF
TRBJ1-1 | few | TRBV7-8 | TRBD1 | TGTGCCAGCAGCTCGCGACAGGGAAGGGACACTGAAGCTTTCTTT | CASSSRQGRDTEAFF
TRBJ2-1 | - | TRBV30 | - | TGTGCCTGGTCCCGGGGAACCTACAATGAGCAGTTCTTC | CAWSRGTYNEQFF
TRBJ1-5 | - | TRBV2 | - | TGTGCCAGCAGTGGTGATAGCAATCAGCCCCAGCATTTT | CASSGDSNQPQHF
TRBJ2-7 | - | TRBV20-1 | - | TGCAGTGCTACCAGCTCCTACGAGCAGTACTTC | CSATSSYEQYF
TRBJ2-7 | once | TRBV15 | - | TGTGCCACCAGCAGGGGAAGTCGACAGGACGAGCAGTACTTC | CATSRGSRQDEQYF
TRBJ1-2 | few | TRBV5-4 | - | TGTGCCAGCAGCTTGGTGATGATGGATGGCTACACCTTC | CASSLVMMDGYTF
TRBJ2-7 | few | TRBV30 | - | TGTGCCTGGGGGCGATGGAACGAGCAGTACTTC | CAWGRWNEQYF
TRBJ2-1 | - | TRBV2 | - | TGTGCCAGCAGTGGTCGGGAATCGACCCTCAATGAGCAGTTCTTC | CASSGRESTLNEQFF
TRBJ2-1 | - | TRBV29-1 | - | TGCAGCGTTGGGGCAGGGATCGGTAATGAGCAGTTCTTC | CSVGAGIGNEQFF